What follows describes a single TCR beta chain. No antigen is known for it. The data stem from a study of cytomegalovirus exposure and HLA in healthy donors. Whole-study results and caveats: Within an earlier analysis, most TCR beta V segments proved productive either about 87% or about 30% of the time.

With 2 bases removed from V and 0 bases from J, the gap between germline ends came to 15 bases. CDR1 SGDLS and CDR2 YYNGEE come from the germline V gene. The CDR3 totals 17 residues. The PCR used 60 Vbeta and 13 Jbeta primers. Clones were read by immunoSEQ multiplex PCR, and TCRdb kept only the in-frame ones, dropping some. The repertoire holds roughly 120,000 clones, with around two thirds as singletons. Sequenced sample: PBMCs. The rearrangement uses TRBV9 and TRBJ1-3, with D perhaps matching TRBD1 (6 bases). The sequence was obtained from a woman aged 40-49 years in good health and CMV-seropositive. CDR3: CASSVRGGEDSGNTIYF. The CDR3 DNA is TGTGCCAGCAGCGTGAGGGGGGGGGAAGACTCTGGAAACACCATATATTTT. The full variable domain, its missing parts supplied by reference TRBV9 and TRBJ1-3, is DSGVTQTPKHLITATGQRVTLRCSPRSGDLSVYWYQQSLDQGLQFLIQYYNGEERAKGNILERFSAQQFPDLHSELNLSSLELGDSALYFCASSVRGGEDSGNTIYFGEGSWLTVV.